This T cell receptor beta chain came from a study of blood T cell repertoires in COVID-19. In germline, CDR1 is SGHVS, CDR2 FQNEAQ. Trimming took off 5 bases at V and 6 bases at J, with 19 bases between the two ends. CDR3 size: 15 residues. Only in-frame clones appear in the TCRdb table, and some are missing; sequencing was by immunoSEQ multiplex PCR. Of over 100,000 clones in the sample, around 82% were seen once. Sequences were obtained from peripheral blood. The sequence was collected from a human donor in a cohort sampled during active or convalescent COVID-19. This sequence joins TRBV7-8 and TRBJ2-5; TRBD2 might be the D (6 bases). CDR3 residues: CASSQNIFGGKTQYF. The CDR3 DNA reads as TGTGCCAGCAGCCAAAACATCTTCGGGGGAAAGACCCAGTACTTC.